The 22 T cell receptor beta chains presented below share a single source sample, sequenced in a study of blood T cells in healthy people across ages. Combining a sample-barcoded 5' primer with a J-beta primer mix, a second PCR ran for roughly 6 to 12 cycles. Via MiXCR, TCRdb re-called the 5' RACE reads, giving one row per CDR3 protein. The repertoire includes some 1.5 million distinct CDR3 sequences, roughly 27% of them detected once, and roughly 8% sits in the top ten. The sample consisted of blood. These receptors all stem from a woman under 40 in good health.

This clonotype has ten or more counts. This chain uses TRBV5-1 with TRBJ2-6; D is ambiguous. Looked up from germline, CDR1 is SGHRS and CDR2 is YFSETQ. The CDR3 has 15 amino acids. Trimming removed 1 base at V and 4 bases at J, with 9 bases between. In DNA form, the CDR3 reads TGCGCCAGCAGCTTGAGACGTCGCGGGGCCAACGTCCTGACTTTC. It codes for CASSLRRRGANVLTF.

This clonotype was observed at least ten times. This chain connects TRBV29-1 to TRBJ2-4, with TRBD2 matching 9 bases. CDR3 length equals 16 residues. Per germline, CDR1 SQVTM and CDR2 ANQGSEA. The V and J ends lost 7 bases and 8 bases, in that order; junction bases with no gene match: 18. CDR3 DNA sequence: TGCAGCGCCGCCGGGTTGAGCGGGGGGCCGTTGGACATTCAGTACTTC. Its translation is CSAAGLSGGPLDIQYF.

The chain has TRBV7-2 and TRBJ2-1; perhaps D is TRBD1 or TRBD2 (6 bases each). CDR1 and CDR2 (germline): SGHTA, FQGNSA. Trimming took 1 base from V and 6 from J, leaving 13 bases between them. The CDR3 is 15 residues long. For the CDR3, the DNA is TGTGCCAGCAGCTTAGACAGGGTGGGGGGCAATGAGCAGTTCTTC. Protein product: CASSLDRVGGNEQFF.

This clonotype was observed a handful of times. The chain is built from TRBV3-1 and TRBJ1-2; D uncertain. This CDR3 has 11 amino acids. Germline V lookup: CDR1 LGHDT, CDR2 YNNKEL (reference sequence). Trimming shortened V by 7 bases and J by 4 bases, and 7 bases separated the two germline ends. CDR3 in amino acids: CASNGIYGYTF. The CDR3 coding sequence is TGTGCCAGCAACGGCATCTATGGCTACACCTTC.

The J gene is TRBJ2-1, the V gene TRBV9; possibly TRBD1 or TRBD2 for D (6 bases each). There are 14 residues in the CDR3. The germline V gene has CDR1 SGDLS and CDR2 YYNGEE. V gave up 3 bases and J gave up 7 bases, with 14 bases separating them. CDR3 in DNA: TGTGCCAGCAGCGCCCTCGGGGGCGGGAATGAGCAGTTCTTC. It codes for CASSALGGGNEQFF.

The genes are TRBV2 and TRBJ2-4; 13 bases are shared with TRBD2. The J call is in doubt because the DNA end fits TRBJ2-7 better. CDR3 size: 14 residues. Germline loops: CDR1 SNHLY, CDR2 FYNNEI. The CDR3 region has the DNA TGTGCCAGTCTTCGACTAGCGGGGGGCTCCGAGCAGTACTTC. This gives the protein CASLRLAGGSEQYF.

In this sample, this clonotype turned up a few times. The chain combines TRBV4-1 with TRBJ2-3; the match to TRBD2 covers 10 bases. CDR3 size: 18 residues. Germline lookup yields CDR1 MGHRA and CDR2 YSYEKL. Trimming removed 1 base from V and 0 bases from J; junction bases left unmatched: 7. This chain's CDR3 is CASSQATPSGGSTDTQYF. Written as DNA, the CDR3 is TGCGCCAGCAGCCAAGCTACCCCTAGCGGGGGTAGCACAGATACGCAGTATTTT.

There are many counts of this clonotype. The J gene is TRBJ2-1, the V gene TRBV12-3 or TRBV12-4, with 7 positions matching TRBD1. The CDR3 is made up of 16 amino acids. V lost 6 bases to trimming and J lost 3 bases; unmatched junction nucleotides: 11. CDR3 sequence: CASSLNTGTVYNEQFF. Here the CDR3 DNA reads TGTGCCAGCAGCCTTAATACCGGGACAGTCTACAATGAGCAGTTCTTC.

The chain couples TRBV30 to TRBJ2-1; 11 nucleotides align to TRBD1. J lost 7 bases, V lost 5 bases, and 4 bases had no gene match. The CDR3 has 13 amino acids. Germline CDR1 GTSNPN, CDR2 SVGIG (reference sequence). The CDR3 DNA reads as TGTGCCTGGGGGACAGGGGGTTTAAATGAGCAGTTCTTC. It specifies CAWGTGGLNEQFF.

As concerns this clonotype: This may stem from a read error, because a much larger clone lies one nucleotide away. This chain connects TRBV3-1 to TRBJ1-2; D call uncertain. Germline CDR1 is LGHDT and CDR2 is YNNKEL (reference sequence). The CDR3 loop spans 12 amino acids. Trimming took off 7 bases at V and 7 bases at J, with 13 bases between the two ends. The CDR3 nucleotides read TGTGCCAGCAACCTGGGAGAGGGTGGCTACACCTTC. Its translation is CASNLGEGGYTF.

A few counts support this clonotype. The chain links TRBV6-1 to TRBJ2-3; D is undetermined. This CDR3 has 15 amino acids. CDR1 and CDR2 (germline): MNHNS, SASEGT. The V and J ends lost 3 bases and 1 base respectively, with 11 bases between them. CDR3 bases: TGTGCCAGCAGTGATGTGGGATGGGGCACAGATACGCAGTATTTT. Translation gives CASSDVGWGTDTQYF.

Concerning this clonotype itself: A much larger clone sits a single nucleotide away, making a read error possible. CDR3 coding DNA: TGTGCCAGCACCTGTAGGGGACTAGCGGATTCCTCCTACGAGCAGTACTTC. Translation: CASTCRGLADSSYEQYF. V is TRBV13 and J is TRBJ2-7; 11 bases agree with TRBD2. This CDR3 is built from 17 residues. Germline CDR1 PRHDT, CDR2 FYEKMQ (reference sequence). Trimming cost V 7 bases and J 0 bases; bases outside gene matches: 11.

This clonotype showed up many times. V usage is TRBV3-1 and J usage is TRBJ2-7; 9 bases agree with TRBD1. The CDR3 totals 14 residues. Looked up from germline, CDR1 is LGHDT and CDR2 is YNNKEL (reference sequence). The V gene end was trimmed by 3 bases and the J gene end by 3 bases; junction bases not matched to a gene: 3. This CDR3 is CASSQRQGDYEQYF. CDR3 sequence (DNA): TGTGCCAGCAGCCAGAGACAGGGGGACTACGAGCAGTACTTC.

The chain links TRBV12-3 or TRBV12-4 to TRBJ2-1; 11 positions agree with TRBD2. The CDR3 runs 14 residues. V lost 1 base to trimming and J lost 9 bases; unmatched junction nucleotides: 2. The CDR3 here is CASSLGSGRGEQFF. CDR3 nucleotide sequence: TGTGCCAGCAGTTTAGGTAGCGGGAGGGGTGAGCAGTTCTTC.

This clonotype came up many times. The V gene is TRBV29-1, the J gene TRBJ2-1; D is unresolved. Trimming left V 3 bases short and J 7 bases short, with 7 bases between. CDR1 and CDR2 (germline): SQVTM, ANQGSEA. The CDR3 sequence is 11 residues long. The CDR3 spells CSVDHQNEQFF. For the CDR3, the DNA is TGCAGCGTTGACCATCAAAATGAGCAGTTCTTC.

For this clonotype: A much larger clonotype is one base distant, so this may be a read error. The V call is TRBV6-5, the J call TRBJ2-1, with 10 nucleotides matching TRBD1. Germline V gene data show CDR1 as MNHEY and CDR2 as SVGAGI. The J segment lost 10 bases and the V segment lost 5 bases, leaving 14 bases of the junction unmatched. This CDR3 contains 16 residues. The CDR3 loop reads CASSTQLRTGGGEQFF. CDR3 DNA sequence: TGTGCCAGCAGTACCCAACTCCGGACAGGGGGAGGCGAGCAGTTCTTC.

In this sample, this clonotype turned up many times. The J gene is TRBJ1-2, the V gene TRBV4-1; 8 bases align to TRBD1. The CDR3 has 15 amino acids. Germline V gene data show CDR1 as MGHRA and CDR2 as YSYEKL. With V trimmed by 3 bases and J by 3 bases, 6 bases remained unmatched. The CDR3 DNA reads TGCGCCAGCAGCCACCCGGGACAGGCGGACTATGGCTACACCTTC. Amino acids: CASSHPGQADYGYTF.

The rearrangement joins TRBV20-1 to TRBJ2-7, with 8 bases identical to TRBD1. This CDR3 comprises 14 residues. The V segment lost 5 bases and the J segment 3 bases; nucleotides outside the gene matches: 9. CDR1 and CDR2 (germline): DFQATT, SNEGSKA (reference sequence). The CDR3 protein is CSASGGEGVYEQYF. In DNA, the CDR3 is TGCAGTGCTTCAGGGGGCGAAGGGGTCTACGAGCAGTACTTC.

This clonotype was seen more than once but under ten times. V and J are TRBV28 and TRBJ2-4; perhaps TRBD2 as D (7 bases). The V gene's germline CDR1 is MDHEN and CDR2 SYDVKM. The CDR3 runs to 16 residues. The V and J ends lost 4 bases and 7 bases respectively, with 20 bases between them. CDR3 protein: CASSSQSGGAWNIQYF. CDR3 DNA: TGTGCCAGCAGTTCCCAGAGTGGGGGGGCGTGGAACATTCAGTACTTC.

A few counts support this clonotype. The V call is TRBV20-1, the J call TRBJ1-3; possible D gene TRBD1, 5 bases. The germline V gene encodes CDR1 DFQATT and CDR2 SNEGSKA (reference sequence). Trimming took off 1 base at V and 4 bases at J, with 11 bases between the two ends. The CDR3 totals 14 residues. In DNA form, the CDR3 reads TGCAGTGCTAGAGTTGGGGACTCAGGAAACACCATATATTTT. Translating it yields CSARVGDSGNTIYF.

This clonotype was recorded a few times. This rearrangement joins TRBV2 to TRBJ2-6, with a weak D call TRBD1 (6 bases). V shed 6 bases and J shed 0 bases, with 12 bases lying between them. The CDR3 consists of 16 residues. Looked up from germline, CDR1 is SNHLY and CDR2 is FYNNEI. In DNA, the CDR3 is TGTGCCAGCAGCCGACAGGTGCCCTCTGGGGCCAACGTCCTGACTTTC. Its translation is CASSRQVPSGANVLTF.

V usage is TRBV12-3 or TRBV12-4 and J usage is TRBJ2-3; D gene unclear. The germline V and J ends were trimmed by 0 bases and 2 bases, with 6 bases remaining between them. The CDR3 consists of 14 residues. The CDR3 protein is CASSLAEHTDTQYF. The CDR3 nucleotides are TGTGCCAGCAGTTTAGCGGAACACACAGATACGCAGTATTTT.